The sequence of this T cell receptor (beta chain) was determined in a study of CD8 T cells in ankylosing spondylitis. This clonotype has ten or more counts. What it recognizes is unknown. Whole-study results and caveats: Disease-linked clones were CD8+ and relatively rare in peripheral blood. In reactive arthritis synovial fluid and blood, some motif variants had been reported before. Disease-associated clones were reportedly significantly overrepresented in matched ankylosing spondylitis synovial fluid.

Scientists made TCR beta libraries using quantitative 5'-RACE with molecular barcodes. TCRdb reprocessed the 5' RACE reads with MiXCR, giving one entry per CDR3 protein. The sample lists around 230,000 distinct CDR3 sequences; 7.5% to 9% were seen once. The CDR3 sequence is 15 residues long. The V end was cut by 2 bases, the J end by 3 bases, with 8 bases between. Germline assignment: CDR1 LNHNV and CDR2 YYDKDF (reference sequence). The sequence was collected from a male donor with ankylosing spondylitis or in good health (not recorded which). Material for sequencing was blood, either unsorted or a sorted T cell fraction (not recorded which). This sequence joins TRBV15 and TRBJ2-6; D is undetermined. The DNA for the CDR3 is TGTGCCACCAGCAGATCTATTGGTGGGGCCAACGTCCTGACTTTC. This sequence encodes CATSRSIGGANVLTF.